This paragraph covers one T cell receptor beta chain sequence. This record belongs to a study of blood T cell repertoires in COVID-19. As for the study in general: Italy, Spain and the United States were the sources of the convalescent and acute COVID-19 samples. T cells, B-cell-depleted T cells, or PBMCs supplied cDNA or gDNA.

The trim removed 0 bases at V and 8 bases at J, leaving 7 bases unmatched. Germline V gives CDR1 LGHNA, CDR2 YNFKEQ. This CDR3 contains 16 residues. Per the original data handling: Amplification with reference gene primers provided the estimates of nucleated cell counts. Clones were read by immunoSEQ multiplex PCR, and TCRdb kept only the in-frame ones, dropping some. That table furnishes V, J and clone size, whereas the DNA furnished D and trimming. The data contain 35,000 to 55,000 clones, 55% to 75% of them singletons. The receptor was isolated from an elderly man with acute or convalescent COVID-19. The sample taken for sequencing was peripheral blood. The rearrangement links TRBV4-2 to TRBJ2-2; 9 bases map to TRBD1. The CDR3 is CASSQDWDRALGELFF. In DNA form, the CDR3 reads TGTGCCAGCAGCCAAGATTGGGACAGGGCCCTTGGGGAGCTGTTTTTT.